This TCR beta chain was documented in a study of shared clonotypes between healthy human individuals. At the level of the study: CD4 naive cells filled three plates per donor, CD4 memory three, CD8 naive two and CD8 memory one.

Regarding the study as a whole: Unshared clonotypes carried lower generation probabilities than those common to all four donors. The naive CD4 repertoires of several donors were compared, and around 5% of clonotypes were shared.

A note on this clone: Antigen: not known.

Germline CDR1 reads SNHLY; CDR2 reads FYNNEI. The CDR3 loop spans 18 amino acids. After removal of 5 bases from V and 4 bases from J, the junction contained 18 bases not matched to a gene. Assay used: immunoSEQ multiplex PCR; TCRdb lists only in-frame clones, some missing. The data contain around 700,000 clones, about three quarters of them seen just once; the ten biggest clones take up 1.8%. This sequence was found in a woman under 40 in good health. Sequenced: memory CD4+ T cells sorted from blood. Described subset: CD45RA-negative fraction. This chain uses TRBV2 with TRBJ2-7; 9 bases are shared with TRBD2. This CDR3 reads CASSTTRLAALPIYEQYF. CDR3 nucleotide sequence: TGTGCCAGCAGTACGACTCGACTAGCGGCTCTTCCCATTTACGAGCAGTACTTC. Supplemented by reference TRBV2 and TRBJ2-7, the full variable domain reads EPEVTQTPSHQVTQMGQEVILRCVPISNHLYFYWYRQILGQKVEFLVSFYNNEISEKSEIFDDQFSVERPDGSNFTLKIRSTKLEDSAMYFCASSTTRLAALPIYEQYFGPGTRLTVT.